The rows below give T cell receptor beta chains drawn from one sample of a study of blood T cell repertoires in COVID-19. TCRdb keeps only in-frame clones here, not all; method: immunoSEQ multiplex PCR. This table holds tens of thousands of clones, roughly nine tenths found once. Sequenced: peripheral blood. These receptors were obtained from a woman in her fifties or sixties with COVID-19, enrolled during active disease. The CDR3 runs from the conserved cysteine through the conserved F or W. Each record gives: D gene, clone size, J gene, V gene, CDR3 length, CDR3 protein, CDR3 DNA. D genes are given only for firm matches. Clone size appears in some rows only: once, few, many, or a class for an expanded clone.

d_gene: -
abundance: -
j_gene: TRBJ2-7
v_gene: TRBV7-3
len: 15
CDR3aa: CASSLRSSSPYEQYF
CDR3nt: TGTGCCAGCAGCTTAAGGTCTAGCTCCCCCTACGAGCAGTACTTC

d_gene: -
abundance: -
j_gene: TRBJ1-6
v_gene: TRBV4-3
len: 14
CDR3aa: CASSQDRGAVPLHF
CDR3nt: TGCGCCAGCAGCCAAGATAGGGGCGCTGTCCCCCTCCACTTT

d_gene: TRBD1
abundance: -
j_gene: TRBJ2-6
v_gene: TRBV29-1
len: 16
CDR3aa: CSVLRQGSSGANVLTF
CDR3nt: TGCAGCGTCCTCAGACAGGGGTCCTCTGGGGCCAACGTCCTGACTTTC

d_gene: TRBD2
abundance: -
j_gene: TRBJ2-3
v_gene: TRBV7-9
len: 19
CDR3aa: CASSVIETLAGDEADTQYF
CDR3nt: TGTGCCAGCAGCGTAATCGAGACTCTAGCGGGAGATGAGGCAGATACGCAGTATTTT

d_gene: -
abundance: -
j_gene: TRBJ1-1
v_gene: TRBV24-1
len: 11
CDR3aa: CATRQGAEAFF
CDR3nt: TGTGCCACCAGACAGGGCGCTGAAGCTTTCTTT

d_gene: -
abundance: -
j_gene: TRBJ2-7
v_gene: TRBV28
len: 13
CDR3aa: CASSSRGRLGQYF
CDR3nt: TGTGCCAGCAGTTCCAGGGGCCGGTTGGGGCAGTACTTC

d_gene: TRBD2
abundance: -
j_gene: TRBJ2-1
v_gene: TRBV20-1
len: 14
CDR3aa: CSASPGTISNEQFF
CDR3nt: TGCAGTGCTAGTCCCGGGACTATCTCAAATGAGCAGTTCTTC

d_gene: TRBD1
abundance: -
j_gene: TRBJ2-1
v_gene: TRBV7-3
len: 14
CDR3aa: CASSYDRGGNEQFF
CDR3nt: TGTGCCAGCAGCTACGACAGGGGGGGCAATGAGCAGTTCTTC

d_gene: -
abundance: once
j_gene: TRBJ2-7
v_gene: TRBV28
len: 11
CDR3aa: CASSGTGKQYF
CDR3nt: TGTGCCAGCAGTGGAACAGGGAAGCAGTACTTC

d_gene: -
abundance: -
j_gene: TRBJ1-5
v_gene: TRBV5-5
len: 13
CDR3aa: CASSGLGNQPQHF
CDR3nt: TGTGCCAGCAGCGGGCTGGGCAATCAGCCCCAGCATTTT

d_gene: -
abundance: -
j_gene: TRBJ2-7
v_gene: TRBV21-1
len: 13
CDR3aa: CASSPGDRGEQYF
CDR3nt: TGTGCCAGCAGCCCTGGGGACAGGGGCGAGCAGTACTTC

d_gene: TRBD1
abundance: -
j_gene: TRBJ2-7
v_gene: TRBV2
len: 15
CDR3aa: CASKKEGQGTYEQYF
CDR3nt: TGTGCCAGCAAAAAGGAGGGACAGGGCACCTACGAGCAGTACTTC

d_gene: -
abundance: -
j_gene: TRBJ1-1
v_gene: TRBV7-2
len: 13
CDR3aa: CASSSILKTEAFF
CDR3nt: TGTGCCAGCAGCTCTATTTTAAAGACTGAAGCTTTCTTT

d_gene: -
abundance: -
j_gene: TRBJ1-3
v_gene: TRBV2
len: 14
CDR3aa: CASSEGLPARTIYF
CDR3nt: TGTGCCAGCAGTGAGGGACTCCCAGCCCGCACCATATATTTT

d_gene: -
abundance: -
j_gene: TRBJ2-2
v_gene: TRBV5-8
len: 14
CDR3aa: CASSLEGGAGELFF
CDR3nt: TGTGCCAGCAGCTTGGAAGGGGGGGCCGGGGAGCTGTTTTTT

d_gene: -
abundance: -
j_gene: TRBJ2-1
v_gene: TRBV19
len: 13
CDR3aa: CASSRTPGDEQFF
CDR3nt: TGTGCCAGTAGTAGGACACCAGGAGATGAGCAGTTCTTC

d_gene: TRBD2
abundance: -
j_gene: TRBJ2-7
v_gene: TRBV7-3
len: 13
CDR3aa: CASSLSGSYEQYF
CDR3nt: TGTGCCAGCAGCTTAAGCGGGAGTTACGAGCAGTACTTC

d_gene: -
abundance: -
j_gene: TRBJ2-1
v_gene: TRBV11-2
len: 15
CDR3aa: CASSLYGSSYNEQFF
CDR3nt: TGTGCCAGCAGCTTATATGGGAGCTCCTACAATGAGCAGTTCTTC

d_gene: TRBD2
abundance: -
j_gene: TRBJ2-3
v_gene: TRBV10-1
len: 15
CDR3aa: CASSELAGGPDTQYF
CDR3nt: TGCGCCAGCAGTGAGTTAGCGGGAGGGCCGGATACGCAGTATTTT

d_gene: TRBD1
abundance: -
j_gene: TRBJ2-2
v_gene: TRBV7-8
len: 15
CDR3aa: CASSHGQGWAGELFF
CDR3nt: TGTGCCAGCAGCCACGGACAGGGGTGGGCCGGGGAGCTGTTTTTT

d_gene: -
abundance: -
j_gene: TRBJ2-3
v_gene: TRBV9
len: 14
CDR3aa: CASSRSPGTDTQYF
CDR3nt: TGTGCCAGCAGTAGGAGCCCCGGCACAGATACGCAGTATTTT

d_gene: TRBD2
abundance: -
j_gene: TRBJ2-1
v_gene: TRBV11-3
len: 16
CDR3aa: CASSLGLAGISNEQFF
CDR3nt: TGTGCCAGCAGCTTGGGACTAGCGGGAATAAGTAATGAGCAGTTCTTC